This T cell receptor (beta chain) was recorded in a study of T cells in tuberculosis. Study-level information: This South African cohort compared adolescents with or without latent tuberculosis against adults with active tuberculosis.

The method was immunoSEQ multiplex PCR; TCRdb's version includes in-frame clones alone and lacks a portion of them. The sample carries around 41,000 clones, about 94% recorded once. Germline V gives CDR1 MNHNY, CDR2 SVGAGI (reference sequence). The CDR3 has 14 residues. The trim removed 4 bases at V and 6 bases at J, leaving 5 bases unmatched. The sample consisted of PBMCs. The chain uses TRBV6-6 and TRBJ2-3; the match to TRBD2 covers 9 bases. The origin of this receptor is a donor under 30 with latent tuberculosis or without tuberculosis infection. Some clones in this sample may be carry-over from other donors' samples. The CDR3 is CASSSIAGVDTQYF. The DNA of the CDR3 is TGTGCCAGCAGTTCTATAGCGGGAGTGGATACGCAGTATTTT.